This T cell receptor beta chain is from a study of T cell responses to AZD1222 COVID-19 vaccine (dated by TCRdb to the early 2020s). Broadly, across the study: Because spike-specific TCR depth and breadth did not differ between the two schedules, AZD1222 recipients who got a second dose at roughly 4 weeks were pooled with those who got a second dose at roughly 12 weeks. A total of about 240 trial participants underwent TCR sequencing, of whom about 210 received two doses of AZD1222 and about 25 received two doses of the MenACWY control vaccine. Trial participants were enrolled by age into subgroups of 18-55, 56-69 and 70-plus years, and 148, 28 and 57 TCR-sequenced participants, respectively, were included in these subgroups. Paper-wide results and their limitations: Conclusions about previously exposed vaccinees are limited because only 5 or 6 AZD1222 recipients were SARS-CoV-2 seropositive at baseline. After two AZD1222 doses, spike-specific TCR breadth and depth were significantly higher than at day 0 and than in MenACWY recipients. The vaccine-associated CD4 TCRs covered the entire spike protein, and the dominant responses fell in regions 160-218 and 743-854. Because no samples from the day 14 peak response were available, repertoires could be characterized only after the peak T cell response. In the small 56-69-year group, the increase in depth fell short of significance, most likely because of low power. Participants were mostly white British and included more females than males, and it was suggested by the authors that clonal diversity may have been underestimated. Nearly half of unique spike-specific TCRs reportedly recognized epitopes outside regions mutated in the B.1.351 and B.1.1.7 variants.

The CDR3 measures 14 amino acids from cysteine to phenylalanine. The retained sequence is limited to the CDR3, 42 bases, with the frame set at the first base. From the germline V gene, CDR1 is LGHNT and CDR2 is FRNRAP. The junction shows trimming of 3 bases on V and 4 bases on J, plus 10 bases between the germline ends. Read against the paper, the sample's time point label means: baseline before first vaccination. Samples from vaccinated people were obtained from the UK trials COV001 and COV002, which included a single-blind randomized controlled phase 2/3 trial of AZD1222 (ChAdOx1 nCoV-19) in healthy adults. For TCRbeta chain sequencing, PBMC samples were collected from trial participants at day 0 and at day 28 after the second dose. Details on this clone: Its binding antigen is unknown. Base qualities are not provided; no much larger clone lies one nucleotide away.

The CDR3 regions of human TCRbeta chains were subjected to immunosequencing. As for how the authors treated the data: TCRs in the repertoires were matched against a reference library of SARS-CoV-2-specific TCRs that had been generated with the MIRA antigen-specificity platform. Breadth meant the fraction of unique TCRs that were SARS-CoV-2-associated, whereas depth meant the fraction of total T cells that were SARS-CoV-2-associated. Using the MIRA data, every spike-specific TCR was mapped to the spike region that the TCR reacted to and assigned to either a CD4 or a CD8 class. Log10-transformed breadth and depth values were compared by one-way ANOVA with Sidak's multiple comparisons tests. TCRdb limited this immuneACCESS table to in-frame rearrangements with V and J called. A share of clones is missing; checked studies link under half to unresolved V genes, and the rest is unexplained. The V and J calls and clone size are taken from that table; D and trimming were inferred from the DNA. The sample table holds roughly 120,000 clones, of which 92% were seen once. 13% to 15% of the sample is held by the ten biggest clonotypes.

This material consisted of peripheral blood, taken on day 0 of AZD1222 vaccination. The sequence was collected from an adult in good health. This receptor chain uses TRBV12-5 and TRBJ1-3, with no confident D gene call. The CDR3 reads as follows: CASGFVGWGNTIYF. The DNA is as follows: TGTGCTAGTGGTTTCGTGGGTTGGGGAAACACCATATATTTT.